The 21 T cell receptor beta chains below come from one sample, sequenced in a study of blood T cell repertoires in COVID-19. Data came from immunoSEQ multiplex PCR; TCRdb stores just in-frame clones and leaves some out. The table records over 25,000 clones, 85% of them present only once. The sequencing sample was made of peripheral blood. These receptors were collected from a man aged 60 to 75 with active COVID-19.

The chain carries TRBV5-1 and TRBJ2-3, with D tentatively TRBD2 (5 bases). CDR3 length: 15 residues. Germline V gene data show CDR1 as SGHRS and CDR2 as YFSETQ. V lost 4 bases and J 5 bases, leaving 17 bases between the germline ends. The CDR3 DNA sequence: TGCGCCAGCAGCCAGCCTAGAAGCGGTGGAGATACGCAGTATTTT. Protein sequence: CASSQPRSGGDTQYF.

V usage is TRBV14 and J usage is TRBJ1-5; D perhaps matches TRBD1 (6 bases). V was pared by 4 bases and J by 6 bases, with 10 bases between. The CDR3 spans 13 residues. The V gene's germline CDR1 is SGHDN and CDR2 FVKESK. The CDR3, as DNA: TGTGCCAGCAGCCTAACAGGGACTCAGCCCCAGCATTTT. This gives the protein CASSLTGTQPQHF.

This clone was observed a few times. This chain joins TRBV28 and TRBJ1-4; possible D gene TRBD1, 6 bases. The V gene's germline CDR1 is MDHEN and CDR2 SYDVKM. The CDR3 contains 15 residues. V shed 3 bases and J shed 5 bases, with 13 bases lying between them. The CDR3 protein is CASSFIGGLNEKLFF. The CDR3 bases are TGTGCCAGCAGTTTTATAGGGGGTTTGAATGAAAAACTGTTTTTT. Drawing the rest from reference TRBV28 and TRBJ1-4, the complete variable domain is DVKVTQSSRYLVKRTGEKVFLECVQDMDHENMFWYRQDPGLGLRLIYFSYDVKMKEKGDIPEGYSVSREKKERFSLILESASTNQTSMYLCASSFIGGLNEKLFFGSGTQLSVL.

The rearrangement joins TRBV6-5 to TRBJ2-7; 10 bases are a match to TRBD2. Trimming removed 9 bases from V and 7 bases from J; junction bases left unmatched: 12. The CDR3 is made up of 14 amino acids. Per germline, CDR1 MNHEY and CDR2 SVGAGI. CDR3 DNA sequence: TGTGCCAGTTGTAAGCGGGAGGGCCTGGGGGAGCAGTACGTC. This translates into CASCKREGLGEQYV.

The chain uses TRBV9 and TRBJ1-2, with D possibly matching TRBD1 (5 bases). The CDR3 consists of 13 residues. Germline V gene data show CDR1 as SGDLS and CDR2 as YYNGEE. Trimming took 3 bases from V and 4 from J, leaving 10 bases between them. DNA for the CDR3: TGTGCCAGCAGCGGGGGGGAGCCCTATGGCTACACCTTC. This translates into CASSGGEPYGYTF.

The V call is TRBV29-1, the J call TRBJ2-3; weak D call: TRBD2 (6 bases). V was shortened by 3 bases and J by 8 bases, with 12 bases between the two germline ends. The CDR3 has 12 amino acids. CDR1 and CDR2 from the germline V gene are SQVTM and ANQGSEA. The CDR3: CSVDRELGTQYF. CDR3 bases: TGCAGCGTTGACCGGGAGTTGGGTACGCAGTATTTT.

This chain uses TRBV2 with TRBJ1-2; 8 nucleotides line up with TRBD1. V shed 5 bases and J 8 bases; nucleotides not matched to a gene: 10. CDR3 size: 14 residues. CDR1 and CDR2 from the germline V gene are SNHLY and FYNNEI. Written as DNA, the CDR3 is TGTGCCAGCAGTTTCAGGGGGCTGGTGGGGGGCTACACCTTC. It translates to CASSFRGLVGGYTF.

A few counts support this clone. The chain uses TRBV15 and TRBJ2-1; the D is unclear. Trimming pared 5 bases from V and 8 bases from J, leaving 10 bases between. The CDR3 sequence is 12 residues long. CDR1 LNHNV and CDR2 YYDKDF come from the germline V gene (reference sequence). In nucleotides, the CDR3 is TGTGCCACCAGCCTAAACTCGGATGAGCAGTTCTTC. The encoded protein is CATSLNSDEQFF.

The DNA for the CDR3 is TGTGCCACGGGGACTGGAGGCGATGAGCAGTTCTTC. As protein: CATGTGGDEQFF. This chain uses TRBV19 with TRBJ2-1; D is perhaps TRBD2 (6 bases). The CDR3 contains 12 residues. V lost 10 bases and J 8 bases, leaving 15 bases between the germline ends. Looked up from germline, CDR1 is LNHDA and CDR2 is SQIVND (reference sequence).

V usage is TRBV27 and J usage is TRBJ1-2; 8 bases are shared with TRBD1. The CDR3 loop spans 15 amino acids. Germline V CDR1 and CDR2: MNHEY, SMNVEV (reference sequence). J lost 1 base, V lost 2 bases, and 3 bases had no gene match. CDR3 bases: TGTGCCAGCAGTTTAGGGACAGGCCTTAACTATGGCTACACCTTC. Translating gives CASSLGTGLNYGYTF.

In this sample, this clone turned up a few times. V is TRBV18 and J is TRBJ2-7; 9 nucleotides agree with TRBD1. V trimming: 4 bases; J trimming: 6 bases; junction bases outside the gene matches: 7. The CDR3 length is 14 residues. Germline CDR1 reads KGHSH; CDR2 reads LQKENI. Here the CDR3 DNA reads TGTGCCAGCTCACTCCGGGACAGGGTTTTCGAGCAGTACTTC. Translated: CASSLRDRVFEQYF.

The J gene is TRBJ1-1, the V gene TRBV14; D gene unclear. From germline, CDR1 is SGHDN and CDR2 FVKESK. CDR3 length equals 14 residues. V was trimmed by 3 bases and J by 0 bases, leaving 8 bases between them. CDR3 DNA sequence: TGTGCCAGCAGCCATCCGGGAATGAACACTGAAGCTTTCTTT. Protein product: CASSHPGMNTEAFF.

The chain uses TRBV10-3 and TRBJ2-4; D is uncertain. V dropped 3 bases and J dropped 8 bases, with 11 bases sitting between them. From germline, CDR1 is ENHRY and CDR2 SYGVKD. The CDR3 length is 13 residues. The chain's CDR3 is CAISDRSVDIQYF. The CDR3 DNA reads TGTGCCATCAGTGATCGAAGCGTAGACATTCAGTACTTC.

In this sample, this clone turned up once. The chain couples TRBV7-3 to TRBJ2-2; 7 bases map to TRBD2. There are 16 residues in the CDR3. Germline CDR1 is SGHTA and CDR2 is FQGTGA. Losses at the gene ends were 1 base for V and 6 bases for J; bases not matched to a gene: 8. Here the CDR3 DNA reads TGTGCCAGCAGCTTAAATGCAGGACTAGGGGCCGGGGAGCTGTTTTTT. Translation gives CASSLNAGLGAGELFF.

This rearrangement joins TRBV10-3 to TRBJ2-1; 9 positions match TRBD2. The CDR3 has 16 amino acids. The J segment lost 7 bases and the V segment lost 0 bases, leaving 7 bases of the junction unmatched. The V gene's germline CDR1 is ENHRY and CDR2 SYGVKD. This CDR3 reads CAISESRGSGSNEQFF. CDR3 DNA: TGTGCCATCAGTGAGTCTCGGGGTAGCGGGAGTAATGAGCAGTTCTTC.

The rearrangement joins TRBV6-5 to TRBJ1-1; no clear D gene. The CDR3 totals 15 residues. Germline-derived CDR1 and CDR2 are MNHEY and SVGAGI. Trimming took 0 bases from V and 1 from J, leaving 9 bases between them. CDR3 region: CASSYSRRENTEAFF. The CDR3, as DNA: TGTGCCAGCAGTTACTCGCGACGGGAGAACACTGAAGCTTTCTTT.

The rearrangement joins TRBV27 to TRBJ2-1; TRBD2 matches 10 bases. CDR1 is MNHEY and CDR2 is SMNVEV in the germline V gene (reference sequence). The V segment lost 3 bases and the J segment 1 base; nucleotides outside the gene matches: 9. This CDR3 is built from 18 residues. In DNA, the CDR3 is TGTGCCAGCAGTTTTACCCTAGCGGGAGATTTGTCCTACAATGAGCAGTTCTTC. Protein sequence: CASSFTLAGDLSYNEQFF.

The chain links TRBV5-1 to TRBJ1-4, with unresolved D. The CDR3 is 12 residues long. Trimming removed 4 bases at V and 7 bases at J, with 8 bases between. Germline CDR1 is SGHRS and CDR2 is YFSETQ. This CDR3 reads CASSLPSEKLFF. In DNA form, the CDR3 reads TGCGCCAGCAGCCTTCCCTCTGAAAAACTGTTTTTT.

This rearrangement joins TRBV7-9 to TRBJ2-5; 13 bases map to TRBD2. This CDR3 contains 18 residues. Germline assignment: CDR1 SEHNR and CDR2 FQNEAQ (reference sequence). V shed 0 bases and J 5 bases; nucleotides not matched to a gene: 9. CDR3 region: CASSLAGTSGIVVETQYF. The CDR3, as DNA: TGTGCCAGCAGCTTAGCCGGGACTAGCGGGATAGTAGTGGAGACCCAGTACTTC.

The chain's CDR3 is CASSPGTRGANTGELFF. CDR3 coding DNA: TGCGCCAGCAGCCCCGGGACTAGAGGCGCGAACACCGGGGAGCTGTTTTTT. The J gene is TRBJ2-2, the V gene TRBV5-1; 8 bases are shared with TRBD2. This CDR3 spans 17 amino acids. Germline V gives CDR1 SGHRS, CDR2 YFSETQ. Trimming at V came to 4 bases and at J to 0 bases, leaving 8 bases not matched to a gene. Filled out from reference TRBV5-1 and TRBJ2-2, the complete variable domain reads KAGVTQTPRYLIKTRGQQVTLSCSPISGHRSVSWYQQTPGQGLQFLFEYFSETQRNKGNFPGRFSGRQFSNSRSEMNVSTLELGDSALYLCASSPGTRGANTGELFFGEGSRLTVL.

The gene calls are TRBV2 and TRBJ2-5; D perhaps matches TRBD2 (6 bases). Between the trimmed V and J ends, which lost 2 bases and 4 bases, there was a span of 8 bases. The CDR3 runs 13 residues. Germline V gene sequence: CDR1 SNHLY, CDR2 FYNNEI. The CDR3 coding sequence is TGTGCCAGCAGTGAACTGGAGGGAGAGACCCAGTACTTC. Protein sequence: CASSELEGETQYF.